A single sample gave rise to the 26 T cell receptor beta chains below, sequenced in a study (dated by TCRdb to 2016 to 2018). The library came from RT-PCR. TCRdb lists the instrument as Illumina MiSeq. TCRdb redid the processing of the public reads, applying fastp at Q25 and MiXCR, and retained in-frame beta chains. Rows with a matching CDR3 protein are joined into one entry that keeps the most common DNA and genes. The sample contains hundreds of thousands of distinct CDR3 sequences, 14% of them found a single time. The ten largest account for 3.6% of the sample. The sequenced material came from memory CD4+ T cells from blood. Receptors originate from a female donor in good health, serving as a healthy control.

The table lists this clonotype with a few counts. V usage is TRBV7-8 and J usage is TRBJ2-7, with D perhaps matching TRBD2 (5 bases). CDR3 length: 16 amino acids. V lost 6 bases and J lost 0, with 18 bases in between. Per the germline V gene, CDR1 is SGHVS and CDR2 is FQNEAQ. CDR3: CASSPRAAASSYEQYF. The CDR3 nucleotides are TGTGCCAGCAGTCCTCGGGCAGCGGCAAGCTCCTACGAGCAGTACTTC.

V usage is TRBV29-1 and J usage is TRBJ2-3, with D maybe TRBD2 (6 bases). The V end lost 2 bases, the J end lost 0 bases, and 15 bases lay between the germline ends. Germline CDR1 reads SQVTM; CDR2 reads ANQGSEA. The length of the CDR3 is 16 residues. The CDR3: CSVERGGLTSTDTQYF. CDR3 in DNA: TGCAGCGTTGAAAGGGGAGGCCTAACTAGCACAGATACGCAGTATTTT.

This clonotype has more than one count but fewer than ten. This chain uses TRBV6-1 with TRBJ1-4; maybe TRBD1 (6 bases). CDR1 MNHNS and CDR2 SASEGT come from the germline V gene. The CDR3 contains 16 residues. V was trimmed by 2 bases and J by 0 bases, leaving 10 bases between them. In DNA, the CDR3 is TGTGCCAGCAGTGAAATCAGGGGCGCAACTAATGAAAAACTGTTTTTT. Protein: CASSEIRGATNEKLFF.

This clonotype was counted at least ten times. The CDR3 here is CASSQSHDSSYEQYF. In DNA form, the CDR3 reads TGCGCCAGCAGTCAATCCCACGACAGTAGCTACGAGCAGTACTTC. V and J are TRBV23-1 and TRBJ2-7; a weak D match, TRBD1 (5 bases). TRBV23-1 falls under the ORF class, with uncertain function. V was shortened by 0 bases and J by 3 bases, with 12 bases between the two germline ends. This CDR3 contains 15 residues.

This clonotype has only a few counts. The gene calls are TRBV4-3 and TRBJ2-2, with unresolved D. Germline values: CDR1 LGHNA, CDR2 YSLEER. The CDR3 is 14 amino acids. V lost 0 bases and J lost 7, with 9 bases in between. The CDR3 nucleotides read TGCGCCAGCAGCCAAGACCCACTAATCGGGGAGCTGTTTTTT. Its translation: CASSQDPLIGELFF.

The V and J genes are TRBV12-3 or TRBV12-4 and TRBJ2-2; 12 nucleotides match TRBD2. This CDR3 spans 13 amino acids. V gave up 10 bases and J gave up 7 bases; unmatched junction bases: 4. CDR3 nucleotides: TGTGCCACTCGGACTAGCGGGAACGGGGAGCTGTTTTTT. Translating gives CATRTSGNGELFF.

This clonotype occurred a few times. The V call is TRBV6-6, the J call TRBJ2-3; TRBD1 agrees at 8 bases. The CDR3 loop spans 16 amino acids. CDR1 MNHNY and CDR2 SVGAGI come from the germline V gene (reference sequence). Losses at the gene ends were 0 bases for V and 6 bases for J; bases not matched to a gene: 8. CDR3 protein: CASSYSTGASGDTQYF. CDR3 bases: TGTGCCAGCAGTTACTCGACAGGGGCATCGGGCGATACGCAGTATTTT.

In its sample, this clonotype was seen a few times. The chain employs TRBV11-2 and TRBJ1-1; D gene ambiguous. This CDR3 comprises 15 residues. The germline CDR1 and CDR2 sequences are SGHAT and FQNNGV. V dropped 1 base and J dropped 4 bases, with 13 bases sitting between them. The CDR3 bases are TGTGCCAGCAGCTTAGTTGGGGTGACGACCACTGAAGCTTTCTTT. Translating gives CASSLVGVTTTEAFF.

This clonotype was seen only once. The V and J genes are TRBV18 and TRBJ1-5; D gene uncertain. Germline V CDR1 and CDR2: KGHSH, LQKENI. This CDR3 spans 13 amino acids. V lost 2 bases and J 4 bases, leaving 6 bases between the germline ends. The CDR3 region has the DNA TGTGCCAGCTCACCAGAGCATAATCAGCCCCAGCATTTT. This gives the protein CASSPEHNQPQHF. Supplemented by reference TRBV18 and TRBJ1-5, the full variable domain reads NAGVMQNPRHLVRRRGQEARLRCSPMKGHSHVYWYRQLPEEGLKFMVYLQKENIIDESGMPKERFSAEFPKEGPSILRIQQVVRGDSAAYFCASSPEHNQPQHFGDGTRLSIL.

Many counts were recorded for this clonotype. The CDR3: CASSQESNRNYGYTF. DNA for the CDR3: TGTGCCAGCAGTCAAGAGTCTAATCGTAACTATGGCTACACCTTC. This chain links TRBV6-5 with TRBJ1-2, with D uncertain. The CDR3 has 15 residues. V lost 5 bases to trimming and J lost 1 base, with 14 bases between them. Germline lookup yields CDR1 MNHEY and CDR2 SVGAGI.

In its sample, this clonotype was seen a few times. V and J are TRBV28 and TRBJ2-7; 8 positions agree with TRBD1. The V gene end was trimmed by 6 bases and the J gene end by 2 bases; junction bases not matched to a gene: 9. Germline values: CDR1 MDHEN, CDR2 SYDVKM. The CDR3 runs 15 residues. Written as DNA, the CDR3 is TGTGCCAGCAGCGCCCCGGGACAGGCCACCTACGAGCAGTACTTC. Protein product: CASSAPGQATYEQYF.

The chain employs TRBV7-2 and TRBJ2-1, with a weak D call TRBD2 (5 bases). CDR1 is SGHTA and CDR2 is FQGNSA in the germline V gene. The CDR3 has 16 residues. With 2 bases removed from V and 8 bases from J, the gap between germline ends came to 19 bases. The CDR3 sequence is CASSLTRASDMDEQFF. The CDR3 DNA sequence: TGTGCCAGCAGCTTAACTAGGGCGTCGGATATGGATGAGCAGTTCTTC.

This clonotype was seen ten or more times. The chain is built from TRBV3-1 and TRBJ2-1; the match to TRBD2 covers 8 bases. The CDR3 is made up of 16 amino acids. Germline CDR1 and CDR2: LGHDT and YNNKEL (reference sequence). V lost 0 bases, J lost 8 bases, and 9 bases stayed unmatched. The CDR3 here is CASSQDLTGGPHEQFF. In nucleotides, the CDR3 is TGTGCCAGCAGCCAAGATTTGACGGGAGGGCCGCATGAGCAGTTCTTC.

The V call is TRBV7-2, the J call TRBJ2-3; no clear D. Germline V gene data show CDR1 as SGHTA and CDR2 as FQGNSA. This CDR3 region has 15 residues. V gave up 0 bases and J gave up 3 bases, with 10 bases separating them. CDR3 coding DNA: TGTGCCAGCAGCTTAGCGGTCCGGGCGACAGATACGCAGTATTTT. Its protein is CASSLAVRATDTQYF.

This clonotype was recorded many times. The rearrangement joins TRBV10-2 to TRBJ2-7, with D possibly being TRBD1 (5 bases). Germline assignment: CDR1 WSHSY and CDR2 SAAADI. The CDR3 is 15 amino acids. The V and J ends lost 0 bases and 5 bases respectively, with 14 bases between them. Here the CDR3 reads CASSESPAGSDEQYF. The CDR3 DNA reads TGCGCCAGCAGTGAGTCCCCGGCAGGGTCTGACGAGCAGTACTTC.

The table lists this clonotype with a few counts. The rearrangement joins TRBV5-1 to TRBJ2-1, with 9 bases fitting TRBD2. J gave up 5 bases and V 0 bases, and 3 bases lay outside the gene matches. Germline CDR1 is SGHRS and CDR2 is YFSETQ. This CDR3 has 15 amino acids. CDR3 in amino acids: CASSLELAGNNEQFF. CDR3 in DNA: TGCGCCAGCAGCTTGGAGCTAGCGGGGAACAATGAGCAGTTCTTC.

This clonotype was detected ten times or more. The chain uses TRBV7-9 and TRBJ2-5, with D unresolved. Germline lookup yields CDR1 SEHNR and CDR2 FQNEAQ (reference sequence). This CDR3 region has 12 residues. Between the trimmed V and J ends, which lost 5 bases and 5 bases, there was a span of 9 bases. The CDR3 DNA reads as TGTGCCAGCAGCCTAAGCGAGGAGACCCAGTACTTC. Residues: CASSLSEETQYF.

There are a few counts of this clonotype. The gene calls are TRBV27 and TRBJ1-4, with 7 bases matching TRBD1. CDR1 is MNHEY, CDR2 SMNVEV, per germline (reference sequence). CDR3 length: 14 residues. The ends lost 3 bases at V and 7 bases at J; junction bases unmatched: 5. CDR3 in DNA: TGTGCCAGCAGTTTGACCCGGGACAGTGAAAAACTGTTTTTT. Encoded protein: CASSLTRDSEKLFF.

V and J are TRBV10-3 and TRBJ2-2; 9 bases align to TRBD1. After removal of 6 bases from V and 3 bases from J, the junction contained 5 bases not matched to a gene. The germline V gene encodes CDR1 ENHRY and CDR2 SYGVKD. The CDR3 contains 15 residues. CDR3 DNA: TGTGCCATCAGAGGACAGGGGACCTACACCGGGGAGCTGTTTTTT. Its translation: CAIRGQGTYTGELFF.

This clonotype was observed at least ten times. The CDR3 loop reads CASSLARVDQPQHF. The CDR3, as DNA: TGTGCCAGCAGCTTAGCTAGGGTGGATCAGCCCCAGCATTTT. The chain is built from TRBV7-8 and TRBJ1-5; D unresolved. V was pared by 0 bases and J by 5 bases, with 8 bases between. This CDR3 is built from 14 residues. The V gene's germline CDR1 is SGHVS and CDR2 FQNEAQ.

This clonotype occurred many times. The rearrangement joins TRBV29-1 to TRBJ2-7; a weak D match, TRBD1 (6 bases). Germline-derived CDR1 and CDR2 are SQVTM and ANQGSEA. The CDR3 extends over 12 amino acids. The ends were cut back, 7 bases at V and 4 bases at J, with 14 bases in the middle. CDR3 residues: CSARWGQYEQYF. The CDR3, as DNA: TGCAGCGCCCGATGGGGGCAGTACGAGCAGTACTTC.

CDR3 amino acids: CSARDMQSNHYGYTF. The CDR3 bases are TGCAGTGCTAGAGATATGCAGTCGAATCACTATGGCTACACCTTC. This chain links TRBV20-1 with TRBJ1-2, with D uncertain. Germline V gene sequence: CDR1 DFQATT, CDR2 SNEGSKA (reference sequence). The CDR3 has 15 residues. Trimming removed 0 bases at V and 3 bases at J, with 14 bases between.

This clonotype was detected ten times or more. The chain has TRBV7-8 and TRBJ2-1; D might be TRBD1 (6 bases). Per the germline V gene, CDR1 is SGHVS and CDR2 is FQNEAQ. V was pared by 5 bases and J by 6 bases, with 14 bases between. This CDR3 has 14 residues. Here the CDR3 reads CASSTGTGPNEQFF. In nucleotides, the CDR3 is TGTGCCAGCAGCACCGGCACAGGGCCCAATGAGCAGTTCTTC. The whole variable domain, remainder taken from reference TRBV7-8 and TRBJ2-1, is GAGVSQSPRYKVAKRGQDVALRCDPISGHVSLFWYQQALGQGPEFLTYFQNEAQLDKSGLPSDRFFAERPEGSVSTLKIQRTQQEDSAVYLCASSTGTGPNEQFFGPGTRLTVL.

This clonotype was observed a handful of times. This chain joins TRBV5-8 and TRBJ2-7; 7 nucleotides agree with TRBD1. J was trimmed by 3 bases and V by 3 bases; bases with no gene match: 9. This CDR3 has 15 amino acids. The germline gives CDR1 SGHTS, CDR2 YDEGEE. The CDR3 sequence: CASSYGTANFYEQYF. The CDR3 nucleotides read TGTGCCAGCAGCTACGGGACAGCGAATTTCTACGAGCAGTACTTC.

This sequence joins TRBV5-1 and TRBJ1-1; the match to TRBD1 covers 7 bases. Trimming cost V 3 bases and J 1 base; bases outside gene matches: 6. Germline V gene sequence: CDR1 SGHRS, CDR2 YFSETQ. The length of the CDR3 is 15 residues. The CDR3 reads CASSSGGRSNTEAFF. As DNA, the CDR3 is TGCGCCAGCAGCTCAGGGGGACGATCGAACACTGAAGCTTTCTTT. Combining the CDR3 with reference TRBV5-1 and TRBJ1-1 gives the whole variable domain KAGVTQTPRYLIKTRGQQVTLSCSPISGHRSVSWYQQTPGQGLQFLFEYFSETQRNKGNFPGRFSGRQFSNSRSEMNVSTLELGDSALYLCASSSGGRSNTEAFFGQGTRLTVV.

This clonotype was counted only a few times. The chain is built from TRBV30 and TRBJ1-5; 9 bases fit TRBD1. Trimming removed 5 bases from V and 3 bases from J; junction bases left unmatched: 8. CDR3 length: 15 residues. Germline values: CDR1 GTSNPN, CDR2 SVGIG (reference sequence). The CDR3 region is CAWATGQGYNQPQHF. The CDR3 DNA reads as TGTGCCTGGGCCACCGGACAGGGGTACAATCAGCCCCAGCATTTT.